This TCR beta chain was identified during a study of T cell repertoires in cytomegalovirus infection (dated by TCRdb to 2018 to 2020). Looking at the study overall: Donor HLA type was relevant to the analysis, as public TCR beta signatures indicated carriage of CMV infection together with the matching HLA type. Results the study describes overall, beyond this receptor: Carriers of CMV infection plus the relevant HLA type were discriminated by the cumulative frequency of public TCR beta family members in the study cohort and in an independent 352-donor cohort. The ex vivo response was dominated by HLA-C-restricted CMV-specific TCR beta clonotypes, and the single most frequent clonotype in two of eight donors was supplied by these HLA-C-restricted clonotypes.

This clonotype was detected only a few times. Its antigen is not yet known. Base qualities are not provided; no much larger clone lies one nucleotide away. The cysteine opens and the phenylalanine closes a CDR3 of 14 amino acids. Only the CDR3 region is kept as DNA, spanning 42 bases read in frame from base 1. V sheds 4 bases and J sheds 0 bases, leaving 9 bases between their ends. The CDR1 and CDR2 encoded by the germline V gene are SGDLS and YYNGEE. For sequencing, an Illumina HiSeq 1500 was employed. Using fastp at Q25 and MiXCR, TCRdb reprocessed the public reads and kept productive beta chains. Every CDR3 protein is listed once, alongside the most common genes and DNA of its rows. The sample includes about 140,000 distinct CDR3 sequences, with 6.5% observed a single time. The ten largest clones take up 15% to 20% of the sample.

Material: PBMCs. The source of this sequence is a human donor in good health (CMV status not recorded). Some clones in this sample may be carry-over from other donors' samples. The sequence is built from TRBV9 and TRBJ2-3, with the D gene tentatively TRBD1 or TRBD2, based on 5 matching bases in each. The DNA reads TGTGCCAGCAGCCCAAGGGACAGCACAGATACGCAGTATTTT. Its product reads: CASSPRDSTDTQYF.